Listed below are T cell receptor beta chains from one sample, sequenced in a study of CD8 T cells in Susac syndrome. Each CDR3 protein gets one entry after TCRdb re-called the immunoSEQ multiplex PCR reads with MiXCR. Of 150,000 or so distinct CDR3 sequences in the sample, 92% were seen once. The sequencing sample was made of CD4+ T cells from PBMCs. The receptors derive from a human donor in good health. Both conserved end residues are part of each CDR3. A D gene is named only where the DNA matches it firmly. A clone size is listed for some rows: how often the clone was seen (once, few, many), or a class if it is expanded.

CDR3 DNA	CDR3 protein	V gene	J gene	clone size	D gene
TGTGCCAGCAGTTCAGGGGGCGGGTATAATTCACCCCTCCACTTT	CASSSGGGYNSPLHF	TRBV2	TRBJ1-6	once	TRBD1
TGTGCCAGCAGACAGGGTCCGGGCAATCAGCCCCAGCATTTT	CASRQGPGNQPQHF	TRBV6-5	TRBJ1-5	NA	NA
TGTGCCAGCAGGATTGGACACGGATCCACTGAAGCTTTCTTT	CASRIGHGSTEAFF	TRBV12-3/TRBV12-4	TRBJ1-1	NA	NA
TGTGCCAGCAGCCAAGTTGGGAACGAGCAGTTCTTC	CASSQVGNEQFF	TRBV14	TRBJ2-1	NA	NA
TGTGCCAGCAGCCAAATGGGGTTTCCCGGGGAGCTGTTTTTT	CASSQMGFPGELFF	TRBV3-1	TRBJ2-2	NA	NA
TGTGCCAGCAGTTTATCGGGGTCAGGGGCCTACGGAGAGACCCAGTACTTC	CASSLSGSGAYGETQYF	TRBV27	TRBJ2-5	NA	NA
TGTGCCGGGGGAGAGTGGAGGACCGGGGAGCTGTTTTTT	CAGGEWRTGELFF	TRBV28	TRBJ2-2	NA	NA
TGCGCCAGCAGCTGGGGACAGGGCCAAGAGACCCAGTACTTC	CASSWGQGQETQYF	TRBV5-1	TRBJ2-5	once	TRBD1
TGTGCCTGGACCCTGGAAGGGGAAGGGGCCAACGTCCTGACTTTC	CAWTLEGEGANVLTF	TRBV30	TRBJ2-6	NA	NA
TGTGCCAGCAGTTACTCGAATAAAGGGACATTGCGGGAAAAACTGTTTTTT	CASSYSNKGTLREKLFF	TRBV6-5	TRBJ1-4	NA	NA